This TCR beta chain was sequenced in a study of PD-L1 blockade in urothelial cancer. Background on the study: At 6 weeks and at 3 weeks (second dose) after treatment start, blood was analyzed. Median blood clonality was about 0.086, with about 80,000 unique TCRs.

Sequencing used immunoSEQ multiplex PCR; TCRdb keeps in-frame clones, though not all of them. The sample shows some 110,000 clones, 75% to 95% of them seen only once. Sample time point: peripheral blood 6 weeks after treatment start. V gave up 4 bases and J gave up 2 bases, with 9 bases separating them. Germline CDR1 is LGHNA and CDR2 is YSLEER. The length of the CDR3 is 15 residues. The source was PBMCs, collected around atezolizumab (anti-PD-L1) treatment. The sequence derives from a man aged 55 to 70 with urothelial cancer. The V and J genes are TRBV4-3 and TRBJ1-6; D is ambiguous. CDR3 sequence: CASSPGSPYNSPLHF. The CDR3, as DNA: TGCGCCAGCAGCCCCGGGAGCCCCTATAATTCACCCCTCCACTTT.